This is a list of T cell receptor beta chains from one sample in a study of PD-1 blockade in classical Hodgkin lymphoma. Some clones are missing from TCRdb's copy, which holds only in-frame ones; the method was immunoSEQ multiplex PCR. The data contain more than 20,000 clones, 85% to 90% of them singletons. Specimen: peripheral blood mononuclear cells (PBMCs), collected at baseline. The receptors originated from a human donor with classical Hodgkin lymphoma. Both conserved end residues are part of each CDR3. The D gene is left open where the match is weak. Some rows mark clone size as missing; the rest say once, few, many or name a class of expanded clone.

v_gene: TRBV10-3
d_gene: -
abundance: -
j_gene: TRBJ2-1
CDR3aa: CAISSFSGAYNEQFF
CDR3nt: TGTGCCATCAGCTCCTTTAGTGGGGCCTACAATGAGCAGTTCTTC

v_gene: TRBV5-1
d_gene: TRBD1
abundance: -
j_gene: TRBJ1-1
CDR3aa: CASSPQGSNTEAFF
CDR3nt: TGCGCCAGCAGCCCACAGGGGTCAAACACTGAAGCTTTCTTT

v_gene: TRBV7-9
d_gene: -
abundance: -
j_gene: TRBJ1-1
CDR3aa: CASSLGDIRNTEAFF
CDR3nt: TGTGCCAGCAGCCTGGGGGACATTCGGAACACTGAAGCTTTCTTT

v_gene: TRBV6-5
d_gene: -
abundance: few
j_gene: TRBJ1-5
CDR3aa: CASRPYAGLNQPQHF
CDR3nt: TGTGCCAGCAGGCCCTACGCCGGGCTAAATCAGCCCCAGCATTTT

v_gene: TRBV7-9
d_gene: TRBD1
abundance: -
j_gene: TRBJ1-1
CDR3aa: CASSLGDRALGGNTEAFF
CDR3nt: TGTGCCAGCAGCTTAGGGGACAGGGCGCTAGGTGGGAACACTGAAGCTTTCTTT

v_gene: TRBV5-1
d_gene: -
abundance: once
j_gene: TRBJ1-6
CDR3aa: CASSMAPGGVDSPLHF
CDR3nt: TGCGCCAGCAGCATGGCCCCAGGAGGGGTTGATTCACCCCTCCACTTT

v_gene: TRBV18
d_gene: TRBD1
abundance: -
j_gene: TRBJ1-4
CDR3aa: CASSPGKGASGEKLFF
CDR3nt: TGTGCCAGCTCACCCGGAAAGGGGGCGAGTGGCGAAAAACTGTTTTTT

v_gene: TRBV2
d_gene: TRBD2
abundance: few
j_gene: TRBJ2-5
CDR3aa: CASTILAGGFHF
CDR3nt: TGTGCCAGCACTATACTAGCGGGGGGTTTCCACTTC

v_gene: TRBV19
d_gene: TRBD1
abundance: -
j_gene: TRBJ1-2
CDR3aa: CASTMTGPNYGYTF
CDR3nt: TGTGCCAGTACCATGACAGGGCCAAACTATGGCTACACCTTC

v_gene: TRBV19
d_gene: -
abundance: -
j_gene: TRBJ1-5
CDR3aa: CASSTDGFGLWPQHF
CDR3nt: TGTGCCAGTAGTACCGACGGCTTCGGGCTCTGGCCCCAGCATTTT

v_gene: TRBV9
d_gene: -
abundance: -
j_gene: TRBJ2-7
CDR3aa: CASSVTYCWPRSYEQYF
CDR3nt: TGTGCCAGCAGCGTAACCTATTGCTGGCCAAGGTCCTACGAGCAGTACTTC

v_gene: TRBV2
d_gene: -
abundance: -
j_gene: TRBJ2-3
CDR3aa: CASTLIGTQRVDTQYF
CDR3nt: TGTGCCAGCACCCTCATAGGGACACAAAGGGTAGATACGCAGTATTTT

v_gene: TRBV2
d_gene: -
abundance: -
j_gene: TRBJ2-1
CDR3aa: CASSVGANSRNEQFF
CDR3nt: TGTGCCAGCAGTGTAGGGGCTAACTCCCGGAATGAGCAGTTCTTC

v_gene: TRBV5-4
d_gene: -
abundance: -
j_gene: TRBJ1-6
CDR3aa: CASSLEAISSPLHF
CDR3nt: TGTGCCAGCAGCTTGGAGGCCATCAGCTCACCCCTCCACTTT